Described below is a single T cell receptor (beta chain) sequence and its context. The record originates from a study of technical replicates of blood from several donors. Produced via immunoSEQ multiplex PCR; TCRdb's table is partial and in-frame only. The data contain tens of thousands of clones, 94% of them singletons. The V and J ends lost 9 bases and 0 bases, in that order; junction bases with no gene match: 4. Germline values: CDR1 LNHDA, CDR2 SQIVND (reference sequence). CDR3 size: 14 residues. This receptor was taken from a human donor in good health. This sequence joins TRBV19 and TRBJ2-1; 8 bases line up with TRBD2. The sample comprised T cells isolated from PBMCs. CDR3 coding DNA: TGTGCCAGCCGTAGCGGGGTCTCCTACAATGAGCAGTTCTTC. Amino acid sequence: CASRSGVSYNEQFF. The full variable domain, its missing parts supplied by reference TRBV19 and TRBJ2-1, is DGGITQSPKYLFRKEGQNVTLSCEQNLNHDAMYWYRQDPGQGLRLIYYSQIVNDFQKGDIAEGYSVSREKKESFPLTVTSAQKNPTAFYLCASRSGVSYNEQFFGPGTRLTVL.